This T cell receptor (beta chain) was sequenced during a study of blood T cell repertoires in COVID-19. Study in general: Acute-phase and convalescent COVID-19 samples originated in the United States, Italy and Spain. T cells, B-cell-depleted T cells, or PBMCs supplied cDNA or gDNA.

In the source study's methods: How many nucleated cells were present was estimated from reference gene primer amplification. Clones were read by immunoSEQ multiplex PCR, and TCRdb kept only the in-frame ones, dropping some. V and J calls and clone size are copied from that table; D and trimming were computed from the DNA. The repertoire holds 90,000 to 140,000 clones, 75% to 85% seen once, with 8% to 10% in the top ten. Per germline, CDR1 SGHVS and CDR2 FNYEAQ. V shed 3 bases, J shed 4 bases, and the junction held 12 bases outside the gene matches. There are 18 residues in the CDR3. V is TRBV7-6 and J is TRBJ2-5; 12 bases are shared with TRBD2. The sequence was collected from a woman in her seventies with acute or convalescent COVID-19. The material sequenced was peripheral blood. CDR3 nucleotides: TGTGCCAGCAGCTTCCGGGCTAGCGGGGGGGCCACGCGAGAGACCCAGTACTTC. Protein sequence: CASSFRASGGATRETQYF.